Below are 26 T cell receptor beta chains sequenced from a single sample in a study of blood T cells in healthy people across ages. Sample-barcoded 5' priming and a J-beta primer mix drove a second PCR of roughly 6 to 12 cycles. Via MiXCR, TCRdb re-called the 5' RACE reads, giving one row per CDR3 protein. The sample lists 1,800,000 or so distinct CDR3 sequences; more than 35% were seen once. The sample consisted of blood. These receptors all come from a human donor in good health.

CDR3 in amino acids: CASSVEPQNTEAFF. CDR3 nucleotide sequence: TGTGCCAGCAGCGTAGAACCCCAGAACACTGAAGCTTTCTTT. The chain has TRBV9 and TRBJ1-1; no reliable D call. There are 14 residues in the CDR3. The V gene lost 0 bases and the J gene lost 1 base, with 7 bases spanning the gap. From germline, CDR1 is SGDLS and CDR2 YYNGEE.

The chain is built from TRBV5-8 and TRBJ1-4; possible D gene TRBD1, 6 bases. V lost 2 bases, J lost 7 bases, and 27 bases lay in between. The CDR3 spans 19 residues. From germline, CDR1 is SGHTS and CDR2 YDEGEE. CDR3 sequence: CASSFSGTPPYRGREKLFF. The CDR3 DNA is TGTGCCAGCAGCTTTTCTGGGACCCCCCCGTATCGGGGGCGTGAAAAACTGTTTTTT.

V and J are TRBV5-8 and TRBJ1-4; D is perhaps TRBD1 (6 bases). Per germline, CDR1 SGHTS and CDR2 YDEGEE. CDR3 length: 12 amino acids. Trimming removed 5 bases from V and 10 bases from J, with 12 bases in between. CDR3 DNA sequence: TGTGCCAGCAGTTTCCTAGGGGGAAAACTGTTTTTT. Translation gives CASSFLGGKLFF.

The V gene is TRBV5-1, the J gene TRBJ2-1; a weak D match, TRBD2 (6 bases). V was pared by 3 bases and J by 6 bases, with 16 bases between. The CDR3 covers 15 residues. The V gene's germline CDR1 is SGHRS and CDR2 YFSETQ. In DNA form, the CDR3 reads TGCGCCAGCAGCTCCGAGCTTGAGGGAGGCAATGAGCAGTTCTTC. Translated: CASSSELEGGNEQFF. The full variable domain, in which reference TRBV5-1 and TRBJ2-1 provide the parts outside the CDR3, is KAGVTQTPRYLIKTRGQQVTLSCSPISGHRSVSWYQQTPGQGLQFLFEYFSETQRNKGNFPGRFSGRQFSNSRSEMNVSTLELGDSALYLCASSSELEGGNEQFFGPGTRLTVL.

The rearrangement joins TRBV7-2 to TRBJ2-1; 8 nucleotides agree with TRBD2. The germline V gene encodes CDR1 SGHTA and CDR2 FQGNSA. The trim removed 0 bases at V and 3 bases at J, leaving 4 bases unmatched. This CDR3 contains 16 residues. CDR3 protein: CASSLARGAGYNEQFF. The CDR3 DNA is TGTGCCAGCAGCTTAGCGCGGGGGGCCGGCTACAATGAGCAGTTCTTC.

The rearrangement uses TRBV20-1 and TRBJ1-6, with 8 bases aligning to TRBD1. This CDR3 has 15 residues. CDR1 is DFQATT, CDR2 SNEGSKA, per germline (reference sequence). The ends lost 0 bases at V and 9 bases at J; junction bases unmatched: 7. CDR3 amino acids: CSARDRRTGSSPLHF. CDR3 sequence (DNA): TGCAGTGCTAGAGATCGGCGGACAGGGAGTTCACCCCTCCACTTT.

The J gene is TRBJ1-6, the V gene TRBV6-1; D is perhaps TRBD1 (6 bases). CDR3 size: 15 residues. Trimming stripped 3 bases from V and 12 bases from J, with 18 bases between. Germline-derived CDR1 and CDR2 are MNHNS and SASEGT. Here the CDR3 reads CASSDSGQSTLPLHF. CDR3 nucleotide sequence: TGTGCCAGCAGTGATAGCGGACAGTCTACGTTACCCCTCCACTTT.

The chain is built from TRBV28 and TRBJ2-3; 8 nucleotides align to TRBD2. The length of the CDR3 is 16 residues. The V segment lost 6 bases and the J segment 5 bases; nucleotides outside the gene matches: 13. CDR1 and CDR2 (germline): MDHEN, SYDVKM. Written as DNA, the CDR3 is TGTGCCAGCAGACCCCAGAAGCGGGGGTGGGGAGATACGCAGTATTTT. Translated: CASRPQKRGWGDTQYF.

The sample holds a few counts of this clonotype. The rearrangement uses TRBV14 and TRBJ2-7; 7 bases align to TRBD2. J gave up 5 bases and V 5 bases, and 9 bases lay outside the gene matches. This CDR3 has 14 amino acids. Germline V lookup: CDR1 SGHDN, CDR2 FVKESK. CDR3 loop: CASSSSGVGDEQYF. CDR3 bases: TGTGCCAGCAGCAGCAGCGGGGTAGGCGACGAGCAGTACTTC.

This clonotype turned up a few times. A junction boundary mismatches the germline segment, possibly from a read error. The rearrangement joins TRBV7-8 to TRBJ2-3, with 11 bases matching TRBD1. This CDR3 is built from 15 residues. The germline V gene encodes CDR1 SGHVS and CDR2 FQNEAQ. The CDR3 bases are TGTGCCGGCAGCGCCCGGACAGGGGGCACGGATACGCAGTATTTT. This sequence encodes CAGSARTGGTDTQYF.

The chain has TRBV7-8 and TRBJ1-2; the D gene is possibly TRBD1 (5 bases). Germline V gene data show CDR1 as SGHVS and CDR2 as FQNEAQ. The CDR3 has 15 residues. V lost 1 base to trimming and J lost 4 bases, with 13 bases between them. CDR3: CASSLDLGRGYGYTF. DNA for the CDR3: TGTGCCAGCAGCTTAGATCTGGGACGGGGCTATGGCTACACCTTC.

The DNA for the CDR3 is TGTGCCAGCAGTTTTAGGGCAGGGGGCGAAGAGACCCAGTACTTC. Translation gives CASSFRAGGEETQYF. The V gene is TRBV12-3 or TRBV12-4, the J gene TRBJ2-7; 8 bases fit TRBD1. Judging by the DNA end, TRBJ2-5 fits better; the J call may be wrong. The CDR3 spans 15 residues.

The V and J genes are TRBV7-2 and TRBJ2-2, with TRBD1 matching over 8 bases. The germline CDR1 and CDR2 sequences are SGHTA and FQGNSA. The CDR3 runs 15 residues. With V trimmed by 5 bases and J by 3 bases, 5 bases remained unmatched. CDR3 bases: TGTGCCAGCAGCAGGGACAGGTCGTACACCGGGGAGCTGTTTTTT. Its protein is CASSRDRSYTGELFF.

This clonotype was picked up a small number of times. The chain employs TRBV6-5 and TRBJ2-3; 7 bases map to TRBD2. The CDR3 is made up of 14 amino acids. Per the germline V gene, CDR1 is MNHEY and CDR2 is SVGAGI. The ends lost 4 bases at V and 6 bases at J; junction bases unmatched: 7. This chain's CDR3 is CASSSGTTTDTQYF. Here the CDR3 DNA reads TGTGCCAGCAGTTCCGGGACTACCACGGATACGCAGTATTTT.

The chain joins TRBV5-6 to TRBJ2-1; a possible D gene is TRBD2 (5 bases). Germline values: CDR1 SGHDT, CDR2 YYEEEE. The CDR3 has 14 amino acids. The V end lost 1 base, the J end lost 6 bases, and 11 bases lay between the germline ends. CDR3 in DNA: TGTGCCAGCAGCTTGTGGGCAGGAGGCAATGAGCAGTTCTTC. It specifies CASSLWAGGNEQFF.

This clonotype was seen once. The chain carries TRBV7-9 and TRBJ2-1; weak D call: TRBD1 (6 bases). Germline CDR1 SEHNR, CDR2 FQNEAQ (reference sequence). The CDR3 covers 16 residues. The V end was cut by 5 bases, the J end by 8 bases, with 22 bases between. CDR3 nucleotides: TGTGCCAGCAGCCGAGATGGGATACAGGGCAGGGATGAGCAGTTCTTC. Its protein product is CASSRDGIQGRDEQFF.

This clonotype was counted between two and nine times. CDR3 sequence: CASSYSGQITDTQYF. In DNA, the CDR3 is TGTGCCAGCAGTTACTCGGGACAGATCACAGATACGCAGTATTTT. This sequence joins TRBV6-2 or TRBV6-3 and TRBJ2-3; the match to TRBD1 covers 7 bases. The CDR3 contains 15 residues. Losses at the gene ends were 0 bases for V and 2 bases for J; bases not matched to a gene: 2. The V gene's germline CDR1 is MNHEY and CDR2 SVGEGT.

V and J are TRBV30 and TRBJ1-2; tentative D call: TRBD1 (6 bases). V lost 0 bases and J lost 7, with 12 bases in between. This CDR3 region has 13 residues. The germline CDR1 and CDR2 sequences are GTSNPN and SVGIG (reference sequence). CDR3 region: CAWSVIGGGGYTF. As DNA, the CDR3 is TGTGCCTGGAGTGTAATTGGGGGCGGTGGCTACACCTTC.

The chain is built from TRBV5-5 and TRBJ2-5; TRBD1 agrees at 11 bases. V shed 4 bases and J 9 bases; nucleotides not matched to a gene: 23. The CDR3 loop spans 19 amino acids. CDR1 SGHKS and CDR2 YYEKEE come from the germline V gene (reference sequence). The DNA for the CDR3 is TGTGCCAGCAGCAAAGCCCCGGGACAGGGGGGAAAGGGCAATCAGCCCCAGTACTTC. This gives the protein CASSKAPGQGGKGNQPQYF.

The table lists this clonotype with a few counts. The chain employs TRBV6-5 and TRBJ2-5; D may be TRBD2 (5 bases). This CDR3 has 11 amino acids. Between the trimmed V and J ends, which lost 0 bases and 12 bases, there was a span of 8 bases. CDR1 is MNHEY and CDR2 is SVGAGI in the germline V gene. The CDR3 region has the DNA TGTGCCAGCAGTTACTCGGGAGCTGAGTACTTC. This codes for CASSYSGAEYF.

This clonotype was seen more than once but under ten times. The chain recombines TRBV29-1 with TRBJ1-2, with no clear D. V lost 3 bases and J 3 bases, leaving 5 bases between the germline ends. The CDR3 loop spans 11 amino acids. The germline gives CDR1 SQVTM, CDR2 ANQGSEA. The CDR3 reads CSVDLHYGYTF. The CDR3 DNA sequence: TGCAGCGTTGACCTACACTATGGCTACACCTTC.

The chain uses TRBV16 and TRBJ1-1; possibly TRBD1 for D (5 bases). V was trimmed by 0 bases and J by 8 bases, leaving 10 bases between them. The CDR3 has 13 amino acids. The germline CDR1 and CDR2 sequences are KGHSY and FQNENV. In nucleotides, the CDR3 is TGTGCCAGCAGCCAATCTCGGTGGGACGAAGCTTTCTTT. Its protein product is CASSQSRWDEAFF.

This clonotype was detected a few times. The chain combines TRBV12-3 or TRBV12-4 with TRBJ2-5, with D unclear. The CDR3 runs 13 residues. The V end was cut by 7 bases, the J end by 5 bases, with 14 bases between. CDR3 DNA: TGTGCCAGCAAATATCGCGGCCAGGAGACCCAGTACTTC. It is translated as CASKYRGQETQYF.

The chain joins TRBV2 to TRBJ2-7; D might be TRBD1 or TRBD2, each matching 5 bases. Germline assignment: CDR1 SNHLY and CDR2 FYNNEI. CDR3 length equals 16 residues. V shed 4 bases and J shed 1 base, with 17 bases lying between them. The CDR3 spells CASSGNRDGFSYEQYF. As DNA, the CDR3 is TGTGCCAGCAGTGGGAACCGGGACGGATTTTCCTACGAGCAGTACTTC.

The chain carries TRBV29-1 and TRBJ2-1, with D perhaps matching TRBD2 (7 bases). Germline V gene lookup returns CDR1 SQVTM and CDR2 ANQGSEA. Between the trimmed V and J ends, which lost 8 bases and 4 bases, there was a span of 21 bases. The CDR3 consists of 15 residues. The CDR3 bases are TGCAGCCTACGAGGGGGGGCGAGGGGGTACAATGAGCAGTTCTTC. This gives the protein CSLRGGARGYNEQFF.

This clonotype was found a few times. The genes are TRBV12-3 or TRBV12-4 and TRBJ2-5; possible D gene TRBD1, 6 bases. V lost 7 bases to trimming and J lost 1 base, with 31 bases between them. The length of the CDR3 is 20 residues. CDR3 region: CASTASAWGTGYGVQETQYF. In DNA form, the CDR3 reads TGTGCCAGCACCGCTTCCGCCTGGGGCACAGGGTATGGAGTCCAAGAGACCCAGTACTTC.